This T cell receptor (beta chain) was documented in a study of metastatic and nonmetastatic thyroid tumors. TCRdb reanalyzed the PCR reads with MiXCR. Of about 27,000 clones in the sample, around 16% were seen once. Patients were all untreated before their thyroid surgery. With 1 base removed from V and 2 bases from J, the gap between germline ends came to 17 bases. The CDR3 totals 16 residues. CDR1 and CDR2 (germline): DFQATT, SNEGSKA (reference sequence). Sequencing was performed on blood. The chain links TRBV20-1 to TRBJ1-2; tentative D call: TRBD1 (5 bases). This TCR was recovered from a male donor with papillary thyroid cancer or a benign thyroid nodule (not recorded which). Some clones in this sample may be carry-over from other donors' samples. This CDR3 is CSARGAEYRLNYGYTF. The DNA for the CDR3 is TGCAGTGCTAGAGGGGCTGAATACAGGTTGAACTATGGCTACACCTTC.